This is a list of T cell receptor beta chains from one sample in a study of blood T cells in healthy people across ages. TCRdb reanalysed the 5' RACE reads using MiXCR and keeps one entry per CDR3 protein. Of about 720,000 distinct CDR3 sequences listed, about 20% were seen once; the top ten hold approximately 20%. Sequenced sample: blood. Receptors originate from a man in his sixties or seventies in good health. Both conserved end residues are part of each CDR3. The D gene is left open where the match is weak. Rows may omit the clone size; those that give it use once, few, many or a size class.

>TRBD2|TRBJ2-1|TRBV29-1|.|14
CSVRLAGGSNEQFF
TGCAGCGTCCGACTAGCGGGGGGCTCCAATGAGCAGTTCTTC
>TRBD2|TRBJ2-3|TRBV7-2|few|15
CASSYSGGTVDTQYF
TGTGCCAGCAGCTATAGCGGGGGGACCGTAGATACGCAGTATTTT
>TRBD2|TRBJ2-1|TRBV20-1|few|17
CSAPGVAGGPWRNEQFF
TGCAGTGCTCCCGGGGTAGCGGGAGGGCCCTGGAGGAATGAGCAGTTCTTC
>TRBD1|TRBJ2-7|TRBV5-1|.|14
CASSSSTGPYEQSF
TGCGCCAGCAGCTCCTCGACAGGGCCCTACGAGCAGTCCTTC
>TRBD1|TRBJ2-1|TRBV9|few|13
CASNQGARNEQFF
TGTGCCAGCAACCAGGGGGCGCGTAATGAGCAGTTCTTC
>TRBD1|TRBJ2-4|TRBV15|few|16
CATSRGTGGSKNIQYF
TGTGCCACCAGCAGAGGGACAGGGGGGTCCAAAAACATTCAGTACTTC
>TRBD2|TRBJ2-3|TRBV29-1|.|14
CSVGQRGMTDTQYF
TGCAGCGTCGGCCAGCGGGGAATGACAGATACGCAGTATTTT
>.|TRBJ1-2|TRBV7-8|few|16
CASSPGFWARTVGYTF
TGTGCCAGCAGCCCTGGATTTTGGGCCCGGACAGTCGGCTACACCTTC
>TRBD2|TRBJ2-3|TRBV6-6|.|13
CASSRLAVDTQYF
TGTGCCAGCAGTCGACTAGCGGTAGATACGCAGTATTTT
>.|TRBJ2-3|TRBV7-8|few|14
CASSPQGRGITQYF
TGTGCCAGCAGCCCTCAAGGACGAGGCATTACGCAGTATTTT
>.|TRBJ1-2|TRBV10-3|.|12
CAISDRLYGYTF
TGTGCCATCAGTGATAGACTCTATGGCTACACCTTC
>TRBD1|TRBJ2-6|TRBV18|few|16
CASWQGALAGANVLTF
TGTGCCAGCTGGCAGGGGGCGTTGGCCGGGGCCAACGTCCTGACTTTC
>TRBD1|TRBJ2-1|TRBV11-2|few|15
CASSSSDRGGNEQFF
TGTGCCAGCAGCTCGTCGGACAGGGGAGGGAATGAGCAGTTCTTC
>.|TRBJ1-2|TRBV12-3/TRBV12-4|few|15
CASSYSSGANYGYTF
TGTGCCAGCAGTTACAGTTCTGGGGCCAACTATGGCTACACCTTC
>.|TRBJ1-2|TRBV5-1|few|13
CASSLIVTAGYTF
TGCGCCAGCAGCTTGATAGTAACGGCCGGCTACACCTTC
>.|TRBJ1-5|TRBV12-3/TRBV12-4|many|12
CASSYSNQPQHF
TGTGCCAGCAGTTACAGCAATCAGCCCCAGCATTTT
>TRBD2|TRBJ2-3|TRBV20-1|.|14
CSGVAGGPSDTQYF
TGCAGTGGGGTAGCGGGGGGGCCGTCCGATACGCAGTATTTT
>TRBD2|TRBJ2-5|TRBV7-2|few|15
CASSSTTGGRETQYF
TGTGCCAGCAGCTCAACAACGGGGGGGAGGGAGACCCAGTACTTC
>.|TRBJ1-2|TRBV12-3/TRBV12-4|once|11
CASSPIQGYTF
TGTGCCAGCAGCCCGATCCAGGGTTACACCTTC
>.|TRBJ1-4|TRBV5-1|few|14
CASSFNSLNEKLFF
TGCGCCAGCAGCTTCAACAGCCTAAATGAAAAACTGTTTTTT
>.|TRBJ1-5|TRBV6-2/TRBV6-3|.|15
CASSTGGGGNQPQHF
TGTGCCAGCAGTACCGGGGGAGGGGGAAATCAGCCCCAGCATTTT
>TRBD1|TRBJ2-2|TRBV3-1|.|15
CASSIGQANTGELFF
TGTGCCAGCAGCATCGGACAGGCGAACACCGGGGAGCTGTTTTTT
>.|TRBJ2-2|TRBV9|.|15
CASSPTRLHTGELFF
TGTGCCAGCAGCCCAACTCGACTGCACACCGGGGAGCTGTTTTTT
>.|TRBJ1-2|TRBV5-5|many|15
CASNPSGGRPAGYTF
TGTGCCAGCAACCCTAGCGGGGGGCGTCCGGCCGGCTACACCTTC
>.|TRBJ2-5|TRBV7-2|.|15
CASSLQSGVRETQYF
TGTGCCAGCAGCCTTCAGAGTGGGGTCCGAGAGACCCAGTACTTC
>.|TRBJ1-5|TRBV7-9|.|14
CASSLERDSQPQHF
TGTGCCAGCAGCTTAGAGAGGGACTCTCAGCCCCAGCATTTT
>.|TRBJ2-2|TRBV7-3|many|14
CASSLMRGTGELFF
TGTGCCAGCAGCTTAATGAGGGGCACCGGGGAGCTGTTTTTT
>.|TRBJ2-3|TRBV7-2|.|12
CASSLPVDTQYF
TGTGCCAGCAGCTTACCCGTCGATACGCAGTATTTT
>.|TRBJ2-2|TRBV14|.|12
CASSIVNGELFF
TGTGCCAGCAGCATCGTTAACGGGGAGCTGTTTTTT
>.|TRBJ1-1|TRBV12-3/TRBV12-4|few|12
CASRHSNTEAFF
TGTGCCAGCCGACACTCGAACACTGAAGCTTTCTTT
>.|TRBJ1-1|TRBV19|once|15
CASSINRLGGDEAFF
TGTGCCAGTAGTATAAACCGATTGGGAGGAGATGAAGCTTTCTTT
>.|TRBJ2-1|TRBV12-3/TRBV12-4|.|14
CASSDPIQGNEQFF
TGTGCCAGCAGTGACCCAATCCAGGGCAATGAGCAGTTCTTC
>TRBD2|TRBJ2-7|TRBV3-1|few|15
CASRLRDYDAYEQYF
TGTGCCAGCAGGCTCCGGGACTACGATGCCTACGAGCAGTACTTC
>.|TRBJ1-2|TRBV20-1|.|12
CSATMGRRGYTF
TGCAGTGCTACCATGGGGAGGCGAGGCTACACCTTC
>.|TRBJ2-2|TRBV28|.|14
CASSDYLETGELFF
TGTGCCAGCAGCGACTACCTGGAGACCGGGGAGCTGTTTTTT